This TCR beta chain was profiled in a study of Ad26.COV2.S vaccination and SARS-CoV-2 variants. The study's findings and limits: Vaccine recipients showed a spike-specific TCR breadth that was higher than in placebo recipients. Researchers cautioned that TCR breadth and depth analyses may have underestimated total T cell responses. Non-spike TCR breadth did not differ much between vaccine and placebo recipients.

The treatment is: some 19 received Ad26.COV2.S at low or high dose, single or two shots; 5 received placebo; per-sample allocation not given. Sample collection was performed on day 63 after the first vaccine or placebo injection. In the vaccine, an Ad26 vector expressed the SARS-CoV-2 spike of the Wuhan strain. Details on this clone: Its antigen is undetermined.

Sequencing was performed with immunoSEQ multiplex PCR; in TCRdb, only in-frame clones are kept and a portion is missing. The sample includes hundreds of thousands of clones, over 75% seen only once; the top ten take around 3.5%. This specimen consisted of peripheral blood, obtained in a trial of Ad26.COV2.S vaccine versus placebo. This TCR came from a person aged 18-60 years who received the Ad26.COV2.S COVID-19 vaccine or a placebo.

CDR3 sequence: CASSPLGQGITEAFF. CDR3 coding DNA: TGTGCCAGCTCACCACTGGGACAGGGGATCACTGAAGCTTTCTTT. This rearrangement joins TRBV18 to TRBJ1-1; 10 bases line up with TRBD1. Germline CDR1 and CDR2: KGHSH and LQKENI. The CDR3 sequence is 15 residues long. The J segment lost 4 bases and the V segment lost 1 base, leaving 3 bases of the junction unmatched.